This TCR beta chain was sequenced in a study of T cell responses to AZD1222 COVID-19 vaccine (dated by TCRdb to about 2021). Turning to the overall study: TCR sequencing covered about 230 trial participants: 200 to 220 given two doses of AZD1222 and about 26 given two doses of MenACWY control vaccine. Enrollment into the trials was organized by age into subgroups of 18-55, 56-69 and 70-plus years, and those subgroups contained around 150, 28 and 57 TCR-sequenced participants, respectively.

The CDR3 regions of human TCRbeta chains were subjected to immunosequencing. In the original analysis: Repertoire TCRs were checked for matches against a reference library of SARS-CoV-2-specific TCRs that had been generated using the MIRA antigen-specificity platform. Breadth was defined as the fraction of unique TCRs that were SARS-CoV-2-associated, and depth was defined as the fraction of total T cells that were SARS-CoV-2-associated. Each spike-specific TCR was assigned to its reactive spike region and to a CD4 or CD8 class using the MIRA data. Log10-transformed breadth and depth values were compared by one-way ANOVA with Sidak's multiple comparisons tests. TCRdb re-hosts the immuneACCESS table, in-frame sequences only. Its copies lack some clones; in the studies checked, an unresolved V gene accounts for under half of them, and the cause for the rest is not known. That table gives V, J and clone size, and the DNA gave D and trimming. The sample data list 180,000 or so clones, and approximately 90% of these were observed just once. The ten largest clones add up to roughly 1.4% of the sample.

Overall results and qualifications from the work: Vaccine-associated CD4 TCRs spanned the whole spike protein, with dominant responses in regions 160-218 and 743-854. Spike-specific TCR breadth and depth rose significantly after two AZD1222 doses compared with day 0 and with MenACWY recipients. Epitopes outside the regions mutated in the B.1.351 and B.1.1.7 variants were reportedly recognized by nearly half of the unique spike-specific TCRs. Because no day 14 peak-response samples were available, the repertoires could be characterized only after the peak T cell response. The 56-69-year group was small, and its depth increase did not reach significance, likely because of low power. Only a handful of AZD1222 recipients were SARS-CoV-2 seropositive at baseline, limiting conclusions about previously exposed vaccinees. Participants were mostly white British and included more females than males, and it was suggested by the authors that clonal diversity may have been underestimated.

In light of the paper, this sample's time point label describes: about 28 days (+/-7) after the second vaccine dose. AZD1222 recipients with second doses at about 4 weeks or about 12 weeks were pooled, because spike-specific TCR depth and breadth did not differ between schedules. Samples from vaccinated people were obtained from the UK trials COV001 and COV002, which included a single-blind randomized controlled phase 2/3 trial of AZD1222 (ChAdOx1 nCoV-19) in healthy adults. Trial participant PBMC samples were collected at day 0 and day 28 after the second dose for TCRbeta chain sequencing. Points on this clone: Its antigen target is currently unknown. The input lacks base qualities; no much larger clone sits a single base away.

For CDR1 and CDR2, the germline V gene lists MNHEY and SVGAGI. The junction shows trimming of 3 bases on V and 12 bases on J, and the gene matches do not reach 3 bases of it. The CDR3 runs 13 amino acids, cysteine and phenylalanine included. This entry keeps only the CDR3 DNA: 39 bases, framed from base 1. This chain joins TRBV6-5 to TRBJ2-1, with 12 central nucleotides matching TRBD2. The sample was peripheral blood, taken 28 days after the second AZD1222 dose. The clonotype was recovered from an adult who received the AZD1222 COVID-19 vaccine. The base sequence is TGTGCCAGCAGTTATTCGACTAGCGGGGGGCAGTTCTTC. It translates as CASSYSTSGGQFF.